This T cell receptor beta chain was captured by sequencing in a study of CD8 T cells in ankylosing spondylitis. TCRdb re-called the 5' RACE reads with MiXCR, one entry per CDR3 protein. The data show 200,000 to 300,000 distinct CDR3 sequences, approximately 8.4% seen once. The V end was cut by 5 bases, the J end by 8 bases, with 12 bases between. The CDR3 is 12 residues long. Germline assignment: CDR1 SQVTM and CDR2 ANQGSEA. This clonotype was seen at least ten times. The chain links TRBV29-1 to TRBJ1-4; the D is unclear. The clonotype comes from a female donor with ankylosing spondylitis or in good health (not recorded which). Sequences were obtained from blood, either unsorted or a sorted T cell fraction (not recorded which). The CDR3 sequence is CSVRQLGEKLFF. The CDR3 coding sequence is TGCAGCGTTCGTCAGTTGGGGGAAAAACTGTTTTTT.